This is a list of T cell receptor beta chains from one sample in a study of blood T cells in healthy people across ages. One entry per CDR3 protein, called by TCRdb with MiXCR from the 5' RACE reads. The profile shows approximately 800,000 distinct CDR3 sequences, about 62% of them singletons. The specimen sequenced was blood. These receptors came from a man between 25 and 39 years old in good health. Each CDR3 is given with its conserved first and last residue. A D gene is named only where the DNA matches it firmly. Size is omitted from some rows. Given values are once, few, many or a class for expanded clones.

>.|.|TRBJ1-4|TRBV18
TGTGCCAGCTCACCACAGGGGGGACACCCAAATGAAAAACTGTTTTTT
CASSPQGGHPNEKLFF
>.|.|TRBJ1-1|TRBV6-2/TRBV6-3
TGTGCCAGCAGCTCCATTTTAGAGGGGAACACTGAAGCTTTCTTT
CASSSILEGNTEAFF
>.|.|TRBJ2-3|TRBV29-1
TGCAGCGTTGAAATCCTGGAAGATACGCAGTATTTT
CSVEILEDTQYF
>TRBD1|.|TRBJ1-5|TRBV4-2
TGTGCCAGCAGCCAAGACTACAGGGGGGATCAGCCCCAGCATTTT
CASSQDYRGDQPQHF
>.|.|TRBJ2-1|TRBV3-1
TGTGCCAGCAGCCAAGAATTCGCGGGGAATGAGCAGTTCTTC
CASSQEFAGNEQFF
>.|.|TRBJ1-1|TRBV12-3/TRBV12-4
TGTGCCAGCAGTTTTTCCGACAGCCCAGAAGCTTTCTTT
CASSFSDSPEAFF
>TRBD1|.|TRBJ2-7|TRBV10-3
TGTGCCATCGGAGAAGGTTCGGCAGGGGGCCTGTACGAGCAGTACTTC
CAIGEGSAGGLYEQYF
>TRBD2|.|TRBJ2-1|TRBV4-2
TGTGCCAGCAGCCAAGTGGGACTAGTGGCCTACAATGAGCAGTTCTTC
CASSQVGLVAYNEQFF
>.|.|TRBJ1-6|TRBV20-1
TGCAGTGCTAGAGATCGGGGGAGCTCCTATAATTCACCCCTCCACTTT
CSARDRGSSYNSPLHF
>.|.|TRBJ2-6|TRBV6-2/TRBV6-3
TGTGCCAGCAGCGAGTTAACGGGCTCTGGGGCCAACGTCCTGACTTTC
CASSELTGSGANVLTF
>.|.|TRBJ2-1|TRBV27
TGTGCCAGCAGTTTGACGGGGTTATCGCAGTTCTTC
CASSLTGLSQFF
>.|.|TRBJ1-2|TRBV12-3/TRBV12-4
TGTGCCAGCAGTGACAACCGACAGTCATATGGCTACACCTTC
CASSDNRQSYGYTF
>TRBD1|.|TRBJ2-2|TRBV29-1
TGCAGCGCCATAATCAGGGGGCAAAGCGGGGAGCTGTTTTTT
CSAIIRGQSGELFF
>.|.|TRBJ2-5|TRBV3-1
TGTGCCAGCAGCCAAGGCGAACTAGGTCGGCTGGAGACCCAGTACTTC
CASSQGELGRLETQYF
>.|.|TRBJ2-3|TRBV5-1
TGCGCCAGCAGCGGATCCGGCACAGATACGCAGTATTTT
CASSGSGTDTQYF
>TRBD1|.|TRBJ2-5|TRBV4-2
TGTGCCAGCAGCCTCGACCCGGGACAGCCTCAAGAGACCCAGTACTTC
CASSLDPGQPQETQYF
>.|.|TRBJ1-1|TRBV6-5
TGTGCCAGCAGCGCGAGGAGTGAAGCTTTCTTT
CASSARSEAFF
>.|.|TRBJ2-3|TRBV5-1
TGCGCCAGCAGCGACAGGGAGGGCACAGATACGCAGTATTTT
CASSDREGTDTQYF
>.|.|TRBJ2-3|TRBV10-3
TGTGCCATCAGTGAAACCGCGGGGTGGGGCACAGATACGCAGTATTTT
CAISETAGWGTDTQYF
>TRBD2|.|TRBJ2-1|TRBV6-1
TGTGCCAGCAGTGAAGAGGGGGGCACTAGCGGGATTGAGCAGTTCTTC
CASSEEGGTSGIEQFF
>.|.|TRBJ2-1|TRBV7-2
TGTGCCAGCAGCTTCTGGGGGGCCTACGAGCAGTTCTTC
CASSFWGAYEQFF
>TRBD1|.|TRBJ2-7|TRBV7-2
TGTGCCAGCAGCCCACACCGACAGGGCCCAACGAGCTCCTACGAGCAGTACTTC
CASSPHRQGPTSSYEQYF
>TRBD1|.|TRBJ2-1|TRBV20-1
TGCAGTGCGCGGGACAGGGTCGGAGAGCAGTTCTTC
CSARDRVGEQFF
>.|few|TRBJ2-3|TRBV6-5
TGTGCCAGCAGTTACCGCCGCCCGGGCCTTGATACGCAGTATTTT
CASSYRRPGLDTQYF
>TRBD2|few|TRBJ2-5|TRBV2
TGTGCCAGCGGACGGGAGGGCCTCGAGACCCAGTACTTC
CASGREGLETQYF
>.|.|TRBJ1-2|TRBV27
TGTGCCAGCAGCGACCGGGACGCACCGGATGGCTACACCTTC
CASSDRDAPDGYTF
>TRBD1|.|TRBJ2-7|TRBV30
TGTGCCTGGAACAGGGGGCCCTACGAGCAGTACTTC
CAWNRGPYEQYF
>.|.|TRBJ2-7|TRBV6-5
TGTGCCAGCAGTTACTCGAGTATTCCCACCTACGAGCAGTACTTC
CASSYSSIPTYEQYF
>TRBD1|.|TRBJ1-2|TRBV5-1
TGCGCCAGCAGCGGTCGACAGGGCAACTATGGCTACACCTTC
CASSGRQGNYGYTF
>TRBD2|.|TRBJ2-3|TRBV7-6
TGTGCCAGCAGCTTATCGCCGGGACTAGCGGGGATCACAGATACGCAGTATTTT
CASSLSPGLAGITDTQYF
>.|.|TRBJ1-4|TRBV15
TGTGCCACCAGCAGGGGCCACGAAAAACTGTTTTTT
CATSRGHEKLFF
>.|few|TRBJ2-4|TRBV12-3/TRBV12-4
TGTGCCAGCAGTTTAGTGGGGGGCCGAGCCAAAAACATTCAGTACTTC
CASSLVGGRAKNIQYF
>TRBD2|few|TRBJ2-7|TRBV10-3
TGTGCCATCAGTGAGTGGACTAGCGGGGGGACAAGGGGCGAGCAGTACTTC
CAISEWTSGGTRGEQYF
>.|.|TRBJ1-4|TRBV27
TGTGCCAGCAGTTTATACGGGGGTGGTGAAAAACTGTTTTTT
CASSLYGGGEKLFF
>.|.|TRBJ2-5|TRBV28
TGTGCCAGCAGTTCAGCTAGCAGCCAGTACTTC
CASSSASSQYF
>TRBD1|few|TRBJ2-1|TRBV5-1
TGCGCCAGCAGCTTGACCACGATGGGACAGTTCTATGAGCAGTTCTTC
CASSLTTMGQFYEQFF
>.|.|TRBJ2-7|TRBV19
TGTGCCAGTAGTACTACCTCGTGGGTCGACGAGCAGTACTTC
CASSTTSWVDEQYF
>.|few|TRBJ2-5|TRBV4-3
TGCGCCAGCAGCCAAGAGCCAGAGACCCAGTACTTC
CASSQEPETQYF
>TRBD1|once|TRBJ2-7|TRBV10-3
TGTGCCACCAATGGGGGGACAGGGGGCGTTGTATCCTACGAGCAGTACTTC
CATNGGTGGVVSYEQYF
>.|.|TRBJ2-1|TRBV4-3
TGCGCCAGCAGCTTAAGGACGGGGAACACCGGGGAGCTGTTCTTC
CASSLRTGNTGELFF
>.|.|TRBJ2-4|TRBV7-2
TGTGCCAGCAGCTTAGCAGGGGGAGTGGACATTCAGTACTTC
CASSLAGGVDIQYF
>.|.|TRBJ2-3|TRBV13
TGTGCCAGCAGCGACAACAGAGATACGCAGTATTTT
CASSDNRDTQYF
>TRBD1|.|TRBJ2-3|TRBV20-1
TGCAGTGCTGTCGACAGGGAAATAGGCACAGATACGCAGTATTTT
CSAVDREIGTDTQYF
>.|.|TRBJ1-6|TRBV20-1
TGCAGTGCTAGGAGCGGGGGCCTAGATAATTCACCCCTCCACTTT
CSARSGGLDNSPLHF
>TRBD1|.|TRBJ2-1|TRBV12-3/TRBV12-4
TGTGCCAGCAGTAACCGGGACAGGGATACCAATGAGCAGTTCTTC
CASSNRDRDTNEQFF
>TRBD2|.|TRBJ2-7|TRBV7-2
TGTGCCAGCAGCTTCTTACTAGCGGGAGCAAATGAGCAGTACTTC
CASSFLLAGANEQYF
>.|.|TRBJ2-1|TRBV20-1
TGCAGTGCTAGTGGTCGTAGCTCCTACAATGAGCAGTTCTTC
CSASGRSSYNEQFF
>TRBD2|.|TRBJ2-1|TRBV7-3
TGTGCCAGCAGCTTAGGGACTAGCCGTGACAATGAGCAGTTCTTC
CASSLGTSRDNEQFF
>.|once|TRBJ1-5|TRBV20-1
TGCAGTGCTAGAGGTCGGGGTGGGCTTCAGCCCCAGCATTTT
CSARGRGGLQPQHF
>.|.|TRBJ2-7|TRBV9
TGTGCCAGCAGCCCAACAGGCATGCCTTCCGACGAGCAGTACTTC
CASSPTGMPSDEQYF
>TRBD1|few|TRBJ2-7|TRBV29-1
TGCAGCGCCAAGGCTGGGACAGGGATCTACGAGCAGTACTTC
CSAKAGTGIYEQYF
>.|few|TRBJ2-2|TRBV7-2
TGTGCCAGCAGTATCCGAGGTGCCGGGGAGCTGTTTTTT
CASSIRGAGELFF
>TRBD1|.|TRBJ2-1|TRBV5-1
TGCGCCAGCAGCCAAGACAGGGTGGGGCAGTTCTTC
CASSQDRVGQFF
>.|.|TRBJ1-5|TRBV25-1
TGTGCCACGCAGGCGTACGGTCAGCCCCAGCATTTT
CATQAYGQPQHF
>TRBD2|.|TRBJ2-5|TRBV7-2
TGTGCCAGCAGCTCCGGACTAGCGGGAGGACATGAGCAGTACTTC
CASSSGLAGGHEQYF